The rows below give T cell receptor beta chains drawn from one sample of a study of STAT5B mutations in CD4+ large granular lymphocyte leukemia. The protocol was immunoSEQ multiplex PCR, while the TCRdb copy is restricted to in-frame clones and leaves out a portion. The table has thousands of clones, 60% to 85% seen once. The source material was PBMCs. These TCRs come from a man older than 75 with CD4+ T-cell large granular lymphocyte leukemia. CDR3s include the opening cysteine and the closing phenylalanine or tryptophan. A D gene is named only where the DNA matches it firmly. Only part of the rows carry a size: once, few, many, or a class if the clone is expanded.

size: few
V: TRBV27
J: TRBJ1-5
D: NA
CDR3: CASRSGGGNQPQHF
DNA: TGTGCCAGCAGAAGTGGGGGGGGCAATCAGCCCCAGCATTTT

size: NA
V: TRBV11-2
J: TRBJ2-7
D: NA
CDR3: CASSLRTDSYEQYF
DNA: TGTGCCAGCAGCTTAAGGACAGACTCCTACGAGCAGTACTTC

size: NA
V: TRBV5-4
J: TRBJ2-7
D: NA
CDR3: CASSLGGFGYEQYF
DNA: TGTGCCAGCAGCTTGGGCGGGTTCGGGTACGAGCAGTACTTC

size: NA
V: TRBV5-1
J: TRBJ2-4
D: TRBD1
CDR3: CASSSNTYSTRDRLRNIQYF
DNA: TGCGCCAGCAGCTCTAACACTTATTCGACCCGGGACAGGTTGCGGAACATTCAGTACTTC

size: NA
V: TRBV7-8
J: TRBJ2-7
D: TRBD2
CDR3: CASSLQGTSGFHEQYF
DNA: TGTGCCAGCAGCTTACAGGGGACTAGCGGTTTCCACGAGCAGTACTTC

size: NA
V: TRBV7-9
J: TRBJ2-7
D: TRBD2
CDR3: CASSLVGLAGPAPLYEQYF
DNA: TGTGCCAGCAGCTTAGTGGGACTAGCGGGACCAGCCCCCTTATACGAGCAGTACTTC

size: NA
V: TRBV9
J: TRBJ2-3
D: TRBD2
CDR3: CASSVGAGAGTDTQYF
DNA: TGTGCCAGCAGCGTAGGTGCGGGAGCTGGGACAGATACGCAGTATTTT

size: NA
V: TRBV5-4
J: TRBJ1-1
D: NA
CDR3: CASSLGGRPGETEAFF
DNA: TGTGCCAGCAGCTTGGGGGGGAGGCCTGGGGAGACTGAAGCTTTCTTT

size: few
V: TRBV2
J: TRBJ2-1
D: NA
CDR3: CARNKYNEQFF
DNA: TGTGCCAGAAATAAGTACAATGAGCAGTTCTTC

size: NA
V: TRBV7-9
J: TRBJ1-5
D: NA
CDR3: CASSQGIGNQPQHF
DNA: TGTGCCAGCAGCCAGGGAATAGGCAATCAGCCCCAGCATTTT

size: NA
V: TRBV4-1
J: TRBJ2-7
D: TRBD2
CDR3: CASSQVGRDEQYF
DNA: TGCGCCAGCAGCCAAGTGGGGAGGGACGAGCAGTACTTC

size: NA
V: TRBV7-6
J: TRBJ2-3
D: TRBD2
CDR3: CATGAGEDTQYF
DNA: TGTGCCACCGGGGCGGGGGAAGATACGCAGTATTTT

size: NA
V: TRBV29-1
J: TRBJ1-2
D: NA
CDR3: CSVERTLRRGYTF
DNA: TGCAGCGTTGAAAGAACACTGAGAAGGGGCTACACCTTC

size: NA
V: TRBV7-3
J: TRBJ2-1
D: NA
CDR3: CASSYQVDEQFF
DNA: TGTGCCAGCAGTTATCAAGTCGATGAGCAGTTCTTC

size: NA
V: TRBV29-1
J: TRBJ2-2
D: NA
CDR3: CSANREHGELFF
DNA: TGCAGCGCCAACAGGGAGCACGGGGAGCTGTTTTTT

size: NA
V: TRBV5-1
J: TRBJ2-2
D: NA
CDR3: CASSEDRPTGELFF
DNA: TGCGCCAGCAGTGAAGACCGGCCCACCGGGGAGCTGTTTTTT

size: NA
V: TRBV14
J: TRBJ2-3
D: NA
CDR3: CASSQSMPLTRTDTQYF
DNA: TGTGCCAGCAGCCAAAGTATGCCACTTACCCGCACAGATACGCAGTATTTT

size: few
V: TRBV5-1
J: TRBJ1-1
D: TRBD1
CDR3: CASSWGTGGRVRTEAFF
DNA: TGCGCCAGCAGCTGGGGGACAGGGGGCCGCGTCAGGACTGAAGCTTTCTTT

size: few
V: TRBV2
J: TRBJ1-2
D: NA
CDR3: CASRGGGDTF
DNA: TGTGCCAGCAGGGGGGGCGGTGACACCTTC

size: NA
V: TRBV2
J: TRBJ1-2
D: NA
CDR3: CASSERPDSYGYTF
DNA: TGTGCCAGCAGTGAGAGGCCGGACAGCTATGGCTACACCTTC

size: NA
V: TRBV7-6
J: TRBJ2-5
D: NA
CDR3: CASTLGPKGETQYF
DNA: TGTGCCAGCACCCTCGGGCCCAAGGGGGAGACCCAGTACTTC

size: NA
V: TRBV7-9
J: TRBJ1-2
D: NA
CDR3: CASSLVSKTLNYGYTF
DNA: TGTGCCAGCAGCTTAGTCTCAAAGACACTTAACTATGGCTACACCTTC

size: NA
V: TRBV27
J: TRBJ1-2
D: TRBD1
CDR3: CASSPRGGAVGYTF
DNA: TGTGCCAGCAGCCCGCGAGGGGGCGCGGTGGGCTACACCTTC

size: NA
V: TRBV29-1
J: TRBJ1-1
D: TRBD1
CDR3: CSVAWTGNTEAFF
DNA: TGCAGCGTTGCGTGGACAGGGAACACTGAAGCTTTCTTT

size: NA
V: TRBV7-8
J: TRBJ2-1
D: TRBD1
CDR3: CASSPDRGEYNEQFF
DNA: TGTGCCAGCAGCCCCGACAGGGGAGAGTACAATGAGCAGTTCTTC

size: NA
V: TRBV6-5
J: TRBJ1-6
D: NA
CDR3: CASSPVTNSPLHF
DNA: TGTGCCAGCAGCCCCGTGACCAATTCACCCCTCCACTTT

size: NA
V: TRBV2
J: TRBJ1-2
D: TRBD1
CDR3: CASSEDGTGGAGYGYTF
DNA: TGTGCCAGCAGTGAAGACGGGACAGGGGGCGCAGGCTATGGCTACACCTTC

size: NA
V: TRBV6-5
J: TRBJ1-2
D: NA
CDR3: CASSYPGYGYTF
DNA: TGTGCCAGCAGTTACCCCGGCTATGGCTACACCTTC